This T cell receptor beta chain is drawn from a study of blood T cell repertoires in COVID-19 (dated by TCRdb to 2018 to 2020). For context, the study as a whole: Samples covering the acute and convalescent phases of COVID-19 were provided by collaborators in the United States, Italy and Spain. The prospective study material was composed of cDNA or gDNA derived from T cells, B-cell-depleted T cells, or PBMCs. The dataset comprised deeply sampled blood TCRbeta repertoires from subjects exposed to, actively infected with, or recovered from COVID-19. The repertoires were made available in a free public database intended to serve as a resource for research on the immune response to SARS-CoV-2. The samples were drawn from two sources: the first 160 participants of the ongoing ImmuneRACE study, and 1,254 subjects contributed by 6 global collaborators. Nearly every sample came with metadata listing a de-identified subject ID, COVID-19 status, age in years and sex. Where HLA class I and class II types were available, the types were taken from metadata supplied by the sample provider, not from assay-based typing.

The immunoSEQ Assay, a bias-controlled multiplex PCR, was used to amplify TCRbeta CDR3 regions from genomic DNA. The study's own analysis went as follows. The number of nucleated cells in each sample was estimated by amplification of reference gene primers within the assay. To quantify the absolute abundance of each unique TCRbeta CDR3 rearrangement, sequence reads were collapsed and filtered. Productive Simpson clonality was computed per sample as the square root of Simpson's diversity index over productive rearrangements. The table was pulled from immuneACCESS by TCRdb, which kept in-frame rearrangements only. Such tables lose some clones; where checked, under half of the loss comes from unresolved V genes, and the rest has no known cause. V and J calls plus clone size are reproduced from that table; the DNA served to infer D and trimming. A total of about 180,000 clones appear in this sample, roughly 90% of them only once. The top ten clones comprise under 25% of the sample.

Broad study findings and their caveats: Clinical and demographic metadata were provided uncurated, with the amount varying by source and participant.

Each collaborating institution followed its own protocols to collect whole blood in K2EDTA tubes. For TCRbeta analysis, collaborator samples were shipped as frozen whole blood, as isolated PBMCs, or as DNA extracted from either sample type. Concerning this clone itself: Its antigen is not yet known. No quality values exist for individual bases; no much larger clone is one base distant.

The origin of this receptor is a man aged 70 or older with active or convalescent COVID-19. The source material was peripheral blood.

The nucleotide sequence reads TGCGCCAGCAGTGAGTCGGGACAGAACTATGGCTACACCTTC. It codes for CASSESGQNYGYTF. The V and J segments used are TRBV10-2 and TRBJ1-2; TRBD1 agrees with 7 junctional bases. V is cut back by 0 bases and J by 2 bases, with 0 bases in the junction unmatched. CDR1 WSHSY and CDR2 SAAADI are derived from the germline V gene. Taken from cysteine to phenylalanine, the CDR3 has 14 residues. The CDR3 DNA has 42 bases and is translated from base 1.